This T cell receptor (beta chain) comes out of a study of cytomegalovirus exposure and HLA in healthy donors. Looking at the study overall: When fewer than 500 donors were genotyped, more than 70% of them were found to fall in the Caucasian-associated ancestry cluster.

Primers for the PCR totalled 60 Vbeta and 13 Jbeta. The method was immunoSEQ multiplex PCR; TCRdb's version includes in-frame clones alone and lacks a portion of them. The repertoire holds roughly 20,000 clones, with about four fifths as singletons. The ends were cut back, 0 bases at V and 0 bases at J, with 6 bases in the middle. Germline CDR1 MGHRA, CDR2 YSYEKL. This CDR3 has 15 amino acids. This clone was counted only a few times. The antigen remains unidentified. The study, taken as a whole, reports: Most of the TCR beta V segments (in an earlier analysis) were productive either about 87% or about 30% of the time.

The sequence derives from a human donor in good health. V gene TRBV4-1 combines with J gene TRBJ1-5; no firm D call. Sequences were obtained from PBMCs. CDR3 sequence reads: CASSQDRGSNQPQHF. The CDR3, as DNA: TGCGCCAGCAGCCAAGATCGCGGTAGCAATCAGCCCCAGCATTTT.